A single sample gave rise to the 19 T cell receptor beta chains below, sequenced in a study of T cells in Graves' hyperthyroidism and ophthalmopathy (dated by TCRdb to about 2019). The method was multiplex PCR. Sequencing relied on an Illumina HiSeq 2000. The TCR beta CDR3 regions were amplified from RNA transcripts. A first-round RT-PCR of the TCR CDR3 used the HTBI primer set with the Qiagen OneStep RT-PCR kit. The public reads were reprocessed in TCRdb via fastp at Q25 and MiXCR, keeping in-frame beta chains. Rows are combined by CDR3 protein, so each entry shows the most common genes and DNA. The sample records approximately 640,000 distinct CDR3 sequences, roughly 46% of which are singletons. The top ten hold less than 8.5% of the sample. What was sequenced was peripheral blood or thyroid tissue (not recorded which). These receptors all come from an adult man with Graves' disease, either hyperthyroidism or ophthalmopathy (not recorded which).

The table lists this clonotype with a few counts. CDR3 bases: TGTGCCAGCAGCTTGGGATCCGGGGGTGGCTACACCTTC. Encoded protein: CASSLGSGGGYTF. The gene calls are TRBV5-4 and TRBJ1-2; D may be TRBD1 (5 bases). V was shortened by 0 bases and J by 7 bases, with 10 bases between the two germline ends. The CDR3 spans 13 residues. The germline V gene encodes CDR1 SGHNT and CDR2 YYREEE (reference sequence).

The rearrangement uses TRBV7-9 and TRBJ1-4, with D possibly matching TRBD1 (6 bases). Trimming shortened V by 2 bases and J by 4 bases, and 11 bases separated the two germline ends. CDR3 length: 15 residues. Germline lookup yields CDR1 SEHNR and CDR2 FQNEAQ (reference sequence). CDR3 sequence reads: CASSLQGTSNEKLFF. In DNA form, the CDR3 reads TGTGCCAGCAGCTTACAGGGGACGAGTAATGAAAAACTGTTTTTT. The full variable domain, completed using reference TRBV7-9 and TRBJ1-4, is DTGVSQNPRHKITKRGQNVTFRCDPISEHNRLYWYRQTLGQGPEFLTYFQNEAQLEKSRLLSDRFSAERPKGSFSTLEIQRTEQGDSAMYLCASSLQGTSNEKLFFGSGTQLSVL.

The CDR3 here is CAISELPGTGATEAFF. The CDR3 DNA follows: TGTGCCATCAGTGAACTCCCCGGGACAGGGGCCACTGAAGCTTTCTTT. The chain has TRBV10-3 and TRBJ1-1; 10 nucleotides line up with TRBD1. This CDR3 contains 16 residues. Trimming took 3 bases from V and 4 from J; bases not matched to a gene: 8. Germline values: CDR1 ENHRY, CDR2 SYGVKD.

The CDR3 DNA is TGCGCCAGCAGCTGGACGACAGGGGGTGCCAACCCTTCCTACGAGCAGTACTTC. It codes for CASSWTTGGANPSYEQYF. The chain joins TRBV5-1 to TRBJ2-7; 9 bases line up with TRBD1. The CDR3 is 18 amino acids. V gave up 3 bases and J gave up 1 base; unmatched junction bases: 14. CDR1 and CDR2 from the germline V gene are SGHRS and YFSETQ. The full variable domain, with the rest looked up from reference TRBV5-1 and TRBJ2-7, is KAGVTQTPRYLIKTRGQQVTLSCSPISGHRSVSWYQQTPGQGLQFLFEYFSETQRNKGNFPGRFSGRQFSNSRSEMNVSTLELGDSALYLCASSWTTGGANPSYEQYFGPGTRLTVT.

This sequence joins TRBV6-2 or TRBV6-3 and TRBJ2-7; TRBD1 matches at 11 bases. The length of the CDR3 is 16 residues. The V gene's germline CDR1 is MNHEY and CDR2 SVGEGT. V dropped 2 bases and J dropped 2; count of bases not matched to a gene: 5. As DNA, the CDR3 is TGTGCCAGCAGTTACCCCGCGGGACAGGGGGCCTACGAGCAGTACTTC. Its translation is CASSYPAGQGAYEQYF.

The V gene is TRBV10-3, the J gene TRBJ2-7, with 7 bases identical to TRBD2. This CDR3 region has 15 residues. Germline V gene lookup returns CDR1 ENHRY and CDR2 SYGVKD. With 6 bases clipped from V and 2 bases from J, the junction kept 10 bases outside the gene matches. CDR3 protein: CAISWGGTGTYEQYF. Written as DNA, the CDR3 is TGTGCCATCAGCTGGGGGGGGACGGGGACCTACGAGCAGTACTTC.

The chain has TRBV25-1 and TRBJ1-2; possibly TRBD1 for D (6 bases). In germline, CDR1 is MGHDK, CDR2 SYGVNS. V was pared by 4 bases and J by 7 bases, with 19 bases between. CDR3 size: 15 residues. The CDR3 region has the DNA TGTGCCAGCAGTGCTGGTCCGGCAGGGGATCGTGGCTACACCTTC. This sequence encodes CASSAGPAGDRGYTF.

The table lists this clonotype with a few counts. The rearrangement uses TRBV6-5 and TRBJ1-1; the D gene is possibly TRBD1 (5 bases). The CDR3 has 14 residues. Trimming pared 5 bases from V and 1 base from J, leaving 11 bases between. The germline CDR1 and CDR2 sequences are MNHEY and SVGAGI. The CDR3 protein is CASSAWTTNTEAFF. The DNA for the CDR3 is TGTGCCAGCAGTGCATGGACAACGAACACTGAAGCTTTCTTT.

The chain joins TRBV4-3 to TRBJ1-2; D gene uncertain. The V gene's germline CDR1 is LGHNA and CDR2 YSLEER. V gave up 4 bases and J gave up 0 bases, with 15 bases separating them. The CDR3 consists of 16 residues. In DNA, the CDR3 is TGCGCCAGCAGCCGTGAGGTGTGGGAAGCTAACTATGGCTACACCTTC. The encoded protein is CASSREVWEANYGYTF.

This clonotype was found many times. The chain uses TRBV5-1 and TRBJ2-6; TRBD1 agrees at 7 bases. The germline V gene has CDR1 SGHRS and CDR2 YFSETQ. The CDR3 is 14 amino acids. V was clipped by 4 bases and J by 3 bases; unmatched bases: 1. CDR3 in amino acids: CASSDRVGANVLTF. The CDR3 DNA reads TGCGCCAGCAGCGACAGGGTTGGGGCCAACGTCCTGACTTTC. Together with reference TRBV5-1 and TRBJ2-6, the CDR3 gives the full variable domain: KAGVTQTPRYLIKTRGQQVTLSCSPISGHRSVSWYQQTPGQGLQFLFEYFSETQRNKGNFPGRFSGRQFSNSRSEMNVSTLELGDSALYLCASSDRVGANVLTFGAGSRLTVL.

This clonotype was seen more than once but under ten times. With a much larger clone just one base away, this may be a read error. The chain has TRBV10-3 and TRBJ1-2; D not certain. The CDR3 extends over 13 amino acids. CDR1 ENHRY and CDR2 SYGVKD come from the germline V gene. V was clipped by 3 bases and J by 12 bases, with 17 bases between them. The DNA for the CDR3 is TGTGCCATCAGTGATCCGGGCCGGGGAGGCCACACCTTC. Protein sequence: CAISDPGRGGHTF.

This clonotype was seen only a few times. V and J are TRBV25-1 and TRBJ1-4, with 10 bases identical to TRBD1. The CDR3 runs to 13 residues. The V gene's germline CDR1 is MGHDK and CDR2 SYGVNS. CDR3 amino acids: CASLGTGDEKLFF. The DNA for the CDR3 is TGTGCTAGTTTAGGGACAGGGGATGAAAAACTGTTTTTT.

The chain combines TRBV7-6 with TRBJ1-1; D possibly corresponds to TRBD1 (6 bases). Germline V gives CDR1 SGHVS, CDR2 FNYEAQ. Trimming pared 5 bases from V and 7 bases from J, leaving 17 bases between. The CDR3 length is 14 residues. CDR3 sequence reads: CASSPGAVGLEAFF. CDR3 DNA sequence: TGTGCCAGCAGCCCAGGGGCGGTGGGCCTTGAAGCTTTCTTT.

This clonotype was seen only a few times. Because the CDR3 is missing its conserved closing phenylalanine or tryptophan, this is likely a read error. Because the CDR3's place on the DNA is in doubt, the DNA is left out and the CDR3 is given as listed by TCRdb. This rearrangement joins TRBV2 to TRBJ2-6; TRBD2 is the table's D call, not checked against the DNA. Germline V gene sequence: CDR1 SNHLY, CDR2 FYNNEI. The CDR3 is 8 amino acids long, termini counted. The CDR3 region is CASSYLAG.

At least ten counts were recorded for this clonotype. J is TRBJ1-4 and V is TRBV15, with 7 bases that match TRBD1. The V segment lost 0 bases and the J segment 7 bases; nucleotides outside the gene matches: 2. This CDR3 contains 14 residues. In germline, CDR1 is LNHNV, CDR2 YYDKDF (reference sequence). The CDR3 nucleotides are TGTGCCACCAGCAGAGATAACAGGGGTGAAAAACTGTTTTTT. This translates into CATSRDNRGEKLFF.

The chain recombines TRBV20-1 with TRBJ2-7; D gene uncertain. This CDR3 is 14 amino acids long. Trimming removed 3 bases at V and 2 bases at J, with 14 bases between. The germline V gene encodes CDR1 DFQATT and CDR2 SNEGSKA (reference sequence). CDR3: CSASGPGITYEQYF. Here the CDR3 DNA reads TGCAGTGCTAGCGGACCCGGAATTACCTACGAGCAGTACTTC.

This clonotype was recorded once. The chain links TRBV7-3 to TRBJ2-5; TRBD2 might be the D (6 bases). The CDR3 consists of 12 residues. From germline, CDR1 is SGHTA and CDR2 FQGTGA. The ends were cut back, 6 bases at V and 3 bases at J, with 8 bases in the middle. CDR3 protein: CASRGRKETQYF. The CDR3 DNA follows: TGTGCCAGCAGGGGGAGGAAAGAGACCCAGTACTTC.

At least ten counts were recorded for this clonotype. CDR3 sequence: CSARATSKETQYF. CDR3 nucleotide sequence: TGCAGTGCTAGAGCAACTAGCAAAGAGACCCAGTACTTC. This chain joins TRBV20-1 and TRBJ2-5; maybe TRBD2 (6 bases). Trimming removed 1 base from V and 3 bases from J, with 9 bases in between. This CDR3 has 13 residues. Germline V gene lookup returns CDR1 DFQATT and CDR2 SNEGSKA (reference sequence).

This sequence joins TRBV12-3 or TRBV12-4 and TRBJ2-6; D is unresolved. The V and J ends lost 6 bases and 2 bases respectively, with 8 bases between them. The CDR3 has 14 amino acids. The CDR3 protein is CASRGWAGANVLTF. The CDR3 DNA reads TGTGCCAGCAGGGGGTGGGCTGGGGCCAACGTCCTGACTTTC.